The 11 T cell receptor beta chains below all came from one sample that was sequenced in a study of T cell repertoires in cytomegalovirus infection. Which antigens these TCRs recognize remains unknown. TCRdb recomputed calls from the reads with MiXCR, one row per CDR3 protein. The sample lists 380,000 or so distinct CDR3 sequences, roughly 34% occurring once. This sample comprised cultured PBMCs, obtained from culture after CMV antigen stimulation. The receptors stem from a human donor in good health (CMV status not recorded). Some clones in this sample may be carry-over from other donors' samples.

This chain connects TRBV7-9 to TRBJ2-2, with D possibly TRBD1 on 5 matching bases. Trimming removed 1 base at V and 0 bases at J, with 9 bases between. Looked up from germline, CDR1 is SEHNR and CDR2 is FQNEAQ (reference sequence). The CDR3 loop spans 16 amino acids. The CDR3 nucleotides are TGTGCCAGCAGCTTAGAGGGGCAGTCGAACACCGGGGAGCTGTTTTTT. The encoded protein is CASSLEGQSNTGELFF.

This clonotype was counted ten times or more. This chain joins TRBV7-2 and TRBJ2-7, with a possible D match to TRBD1 (5 bases). Trimming removed 7 bases at V and 2 bases at J, with 18 bases between. Germline-derived CDR1 and CDR2 are SGHTA and FQGNSA. The CDR3 totals 15 residues. CDR3 nucleotide sequence: TGTGCCAGCACCAAATTGTCAACACAGGCCTACGAGCAGTACTTC. It specifies CASTKLSTQAYEQYF.

The rearrangement joins TRBV7-2 to TRBJ2-3; 12 positions match TRBD2. Germline assignment: CDR1 SGHTA and CDR2 FQGNSA. The trim removed 5 bases at V and 7 bases at J, leaving 7 bases unmatched. The CDR3 is made up of 15 amino acids. DNA for the CDR3: TGTGCCAGCAGCCCGAGGCGGACTAGCGGGAATACGCAGTATTTT. This sequence encodes CASSPRRTSGNTQYF. The complete variable domain, with remaining parts taken from reference TRBV7-2 and TRBJ2-3, reads GAGVSQSPSNKVTEKGKDVELRCDPISGHTALYWYRQSLGQGLEFLIYFQGNSAPDKSGLPSDRFSAERTGGSVSTLTIQRTQQEDSAVYLCASSPRRTSGNTQYFGPGTRLTVL.

This chain connects TRBV20-1 to TRBJ1-4; TRBD1 matches 9 bases. CDR1 DFQATT and CDR2 SNEGSKA come from the germline V gene (reference sequence). After removal of 2 bases from V and 7 bases from J, the junction contained 8 bases not matched to a gene. CDR3 length equals 15 residues. The CDR3 DNA follows: TGCAGTGCTAGACCCCGCGGGACAGGGTTTGAAAAACTGTTTTTT. Translated, it gives CSARPRGTGFEKLFF.

The J gene is TRBJ1-1, the V gene TRBV29-1, with TRBD1 as a possible D gene (5 bases). Germline loops: CDR1 SQVTM, CDR2 ANQGSEA. The CDR3 runs 16 residues. V shed 0 bases and J shed 4 bases, with 18 bases lying between them. CDR3 amino acids: CSVEDFGGSGFTEAFF. In DNA form, the CDR3 reads TGCAGCGTTGAAGATTTCGGGGGATCCGGGTTCACTGAAGCTTTCTTT.

This clonotype was recorded a few times. This chain links TRBV5-1 with TRBJ2-2, with 7 bases lining up with TRBD2. CDR1 and CDR2 (germline): SGHRS, YFSETQ. V lost 5 bases and J lost 6; bases outside the gene matches: 19. The CDR3 is 18 amino acids. The CDR3 protein is CASRAMRRESSYPGELFF. Written as DNA, the CDR3 is TGCGCCAGCAGAGCAATGCGGCGGGAGAGCAGTTATCCCGGGGAGCTGTTTTTT.

Details on this clonotype: A much more abundant neighbour one base away suggests this may be a read error. The chain has TRBV7-8 and TRBJ1-1; 7 bases are shared with TRBD1. With 1 base clipped from V and 3 bases from J, the junction kept 2 bases outside the gene matches. The CDR3 totals 14 residues. Germline assignment: CDR1 SGHVS and CDR2 FQNEAQ. CDR3 bases: TGTGCCAGCAGCTTAGTCACAGGGGACACTGAAGCTTTCTTT. This gives the protein CASSLVTGDTEAFF. Full variable domain (missing parts from reference TRBV7-8 and TRBJ1-1): GAGVSQSPRYKVAKRGQDVALRCDPISGHVSLFWYQQALGQGPEFLTYFQNEAQLDKSGLPSDRFFAERPEGSVSTLKIQRTQQEDSAVYLCASSLVTGDTEAFFGQGTRLTVV.

The chain links TRBV11-1 to TRBJ2-3, with D hard to call. This CDR3 is 16 amino acids long. Trimming shortened V by 4 bases and J by 9 bases, and 23 bases separated the two germline ends. The germline V gene encodes CDR1 SGHAT and CDR2 FQDESV (reference sequence). The CDR3 coding sequence is TGTGCCAGCAGCTCACACAGCTTAACTTTACAGTGGACGCAGTATTTT. As protein: CASSSHSLTLQWTQYF.

This clonotype was counted a single time. The chain joins TRBV12-3 or TRBV12-4 to TRBJ2-2, with 9 bases fitting TRBD1. The CDR3 contains 15 residues. V shed 6 bases, J shed 5 bases, and the junction held 7 bases outside the gene matches. In DNA form, the CDR3 reads TGTGCCAGCAGGTGGGGGACAGGGCGAACCGGGGAGCTGTTTTTT. It encodes CASRWGTGRTGELFF.

The chain employs TRBV11-2 and TRBJ1-2, with a weak D call TRBD1 (5 bases). CDR1 is SGHAT, CDR2 FQNNGV, per germline. Trimming cost V 5 bases and J 4 bases, with 11 bases left between them. The CDR3 contains 13 residues. CDR3 protein: CASSADRAYGYTF. The CDR3 nucleotides are TGTGCCAGCAGCGCAGACAGAGCCTATGGCTACACCTTC. The full variable domain, rest sourced from reference TRBV11-2 and TRBJ1-2, is EAGVAQSPRYKIIEKRQSVAFWCNPISGHATLYWYQQILGQGPKLLIQFQNNGVVDDSQLPKDRFSAERLKGVDSTLKIQPAKLEDSAVYLCASSADRAYGYTFGSGTRLTVV.

This clonotype appeared a few times. The chain employs TRBV27 and TRBJ1-5, with D possibly being TRBD1 (6 bases). The V end was cut by 3 bases, the J end by 2 bases, with 11 bases between. Germline V gene data show CDR1 as MNHEY and CDR2 as SMNVEV (reference sequence). The CDR3 spans 15 residues. CDR3 region: CASSFAQGRNQPQHF. CDR3 sequence (DNA): TGTGCCAGCAGTTTTGCACAGGGCCGCAATCAGCCCCAGCATTTT.